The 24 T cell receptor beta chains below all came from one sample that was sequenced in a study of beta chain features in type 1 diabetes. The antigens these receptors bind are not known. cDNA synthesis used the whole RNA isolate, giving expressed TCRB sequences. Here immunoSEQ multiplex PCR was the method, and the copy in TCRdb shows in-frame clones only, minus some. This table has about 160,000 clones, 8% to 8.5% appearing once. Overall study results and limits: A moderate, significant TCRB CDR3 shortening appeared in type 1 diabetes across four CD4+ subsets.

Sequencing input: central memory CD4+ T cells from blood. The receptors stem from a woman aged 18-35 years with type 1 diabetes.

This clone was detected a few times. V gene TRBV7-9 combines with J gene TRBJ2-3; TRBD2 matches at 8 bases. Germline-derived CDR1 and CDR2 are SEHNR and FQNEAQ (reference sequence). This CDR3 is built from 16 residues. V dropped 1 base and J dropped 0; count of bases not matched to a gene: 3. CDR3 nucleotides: TGTGCCAGCAGCTTAGAAGGCGGGGGGAGCACAGATACGCAGTATTTT. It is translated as CASSLEGGGSTDTQYF.

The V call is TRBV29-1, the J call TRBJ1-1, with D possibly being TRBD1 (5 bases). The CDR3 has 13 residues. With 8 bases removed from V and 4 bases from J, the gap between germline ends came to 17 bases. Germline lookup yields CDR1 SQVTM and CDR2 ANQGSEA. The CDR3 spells CSLAGRGGTEAFF. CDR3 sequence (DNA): TGCAGCCTCGCAGGGAGGGGCGGCACTGAAGCTTTCTTT.

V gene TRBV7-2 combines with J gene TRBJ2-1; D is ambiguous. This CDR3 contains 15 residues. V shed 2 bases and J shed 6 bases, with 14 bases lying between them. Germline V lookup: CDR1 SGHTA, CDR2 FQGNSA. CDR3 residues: CASSLMVSIGNEQFF. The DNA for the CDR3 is TGTGCCAGCAGCTTAATGGTCTCAATCGGCAATGAGCAGTTCTTC.

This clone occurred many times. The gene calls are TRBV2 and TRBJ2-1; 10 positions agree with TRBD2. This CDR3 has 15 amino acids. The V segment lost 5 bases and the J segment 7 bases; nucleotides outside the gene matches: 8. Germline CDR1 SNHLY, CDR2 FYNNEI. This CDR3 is CASSTSGGAVNEQFF. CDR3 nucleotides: TGTGCCAGCAGTACAAGCGGGGGGGCGGTGAATGAGCAGTTCTTC.

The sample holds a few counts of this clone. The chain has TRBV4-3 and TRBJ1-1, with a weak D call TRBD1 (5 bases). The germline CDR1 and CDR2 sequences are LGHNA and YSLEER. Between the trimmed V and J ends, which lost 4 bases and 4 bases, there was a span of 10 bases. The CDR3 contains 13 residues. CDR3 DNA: TGCGCCAGCAGCCTCGGCAGGGCCACTGAAGCTTTCTTT. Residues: CASSLGRATEAFF.

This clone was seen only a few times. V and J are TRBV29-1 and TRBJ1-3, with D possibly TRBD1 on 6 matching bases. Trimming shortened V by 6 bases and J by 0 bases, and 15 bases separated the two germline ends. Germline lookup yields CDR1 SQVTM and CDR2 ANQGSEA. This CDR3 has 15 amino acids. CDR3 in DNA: TGCAGCGTGCAAGACAGGCCTGTCTCTGGAAACACCATATATTTT. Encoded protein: CSVQDRPVSGNTIYF.

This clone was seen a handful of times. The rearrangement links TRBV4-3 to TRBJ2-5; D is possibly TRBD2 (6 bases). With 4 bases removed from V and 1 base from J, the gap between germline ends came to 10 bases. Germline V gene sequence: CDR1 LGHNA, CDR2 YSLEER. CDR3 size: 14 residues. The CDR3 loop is CASSPGGIQETQYF. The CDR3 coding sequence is TGCGCCAGCAGCCCAGGCGGGATCCAAGAGACCCAGTACTTC.

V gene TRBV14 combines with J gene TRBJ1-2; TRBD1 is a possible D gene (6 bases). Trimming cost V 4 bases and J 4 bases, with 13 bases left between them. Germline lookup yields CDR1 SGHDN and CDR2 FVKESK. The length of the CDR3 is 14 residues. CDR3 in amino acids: CASSPLDSPYGYTF. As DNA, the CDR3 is TGTGCCAGCAGCCCACTGGACAGCCCCTATGGCTACACCTTC.

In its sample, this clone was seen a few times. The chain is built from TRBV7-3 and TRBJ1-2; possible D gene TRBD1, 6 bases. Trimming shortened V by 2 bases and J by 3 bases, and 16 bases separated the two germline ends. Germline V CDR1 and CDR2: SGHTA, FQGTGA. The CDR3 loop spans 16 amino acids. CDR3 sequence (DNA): TGTGCCAGCAGCTTAGCGTTCGCACAGGGTGACTATGGCTACACCTTC. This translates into CASSLAFAQGDYGYTF. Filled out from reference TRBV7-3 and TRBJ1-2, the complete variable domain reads GAGVSQTPSNKVTEKGKYVELRCDPISGHTALYWYRQSLGQGPEFLIYFQGTGAADDSGLPNDRFFAVRPEGSVSTLKIQRTERGDSAVYLCASSLAFAQGDYGYTFGSGTRLTVV.

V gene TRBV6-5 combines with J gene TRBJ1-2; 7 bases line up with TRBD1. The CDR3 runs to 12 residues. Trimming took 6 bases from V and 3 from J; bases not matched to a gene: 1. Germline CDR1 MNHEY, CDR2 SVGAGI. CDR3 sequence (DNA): TGTGCCAGCAGCGGGACAGACTATGGCTACACCTTC. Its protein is CASSGTDYGYTF.

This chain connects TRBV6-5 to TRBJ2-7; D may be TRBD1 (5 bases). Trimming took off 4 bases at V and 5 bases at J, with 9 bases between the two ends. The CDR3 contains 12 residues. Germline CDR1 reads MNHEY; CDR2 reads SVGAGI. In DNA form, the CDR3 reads TGTGCCAGCAGTTCGACAGAGGACGAGCAGTACTTC. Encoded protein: CASSSTEDEQYF.

In DNA form, the CDR3 reads TGCAGCGCTGTCCGCTTAGCGCGGGCCGAGACCCAGTACTTC. Its translation is CSAVRLARAETQYF. The genes are TRBV29-1 and TRBJ2-5; possible D gene TRBD2, 5 bases. The V and J ends lost 7 bases and 5 bases respectively, with 20 bases between them. The CDR3 has 14 residues. From germline, CDR1 is SQVTM and CDR2 ANQGSEA.

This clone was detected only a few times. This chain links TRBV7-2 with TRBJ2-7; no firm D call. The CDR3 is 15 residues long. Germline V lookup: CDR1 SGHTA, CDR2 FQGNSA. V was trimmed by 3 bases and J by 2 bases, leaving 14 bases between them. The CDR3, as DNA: TGTGCCAGCAGCTTGGCGGTGACGGTCGCCTACGAGCAGTACTTC. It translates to CASSLAVTVAYEQYF.

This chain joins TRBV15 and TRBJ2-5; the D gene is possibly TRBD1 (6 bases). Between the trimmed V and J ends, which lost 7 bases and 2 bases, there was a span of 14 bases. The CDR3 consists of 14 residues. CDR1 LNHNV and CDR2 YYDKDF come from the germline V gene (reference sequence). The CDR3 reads CATTDRRTQETQYF. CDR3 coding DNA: TGTGCCACCACTGACAGGAGGACGCAAGAGACCCAGTACTTC.

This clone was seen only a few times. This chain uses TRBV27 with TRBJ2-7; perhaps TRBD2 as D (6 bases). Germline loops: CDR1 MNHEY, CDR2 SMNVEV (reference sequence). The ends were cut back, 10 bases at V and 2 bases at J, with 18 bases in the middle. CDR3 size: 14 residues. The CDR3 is CATRRDSTTYEQYF. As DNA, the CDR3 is TGTGCCACCCGCCGGGACTCCACAACCTACGAGCAGTACTTC.

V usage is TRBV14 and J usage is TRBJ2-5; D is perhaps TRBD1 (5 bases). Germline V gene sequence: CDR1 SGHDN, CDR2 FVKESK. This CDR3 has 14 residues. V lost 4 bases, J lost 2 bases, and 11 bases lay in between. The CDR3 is CASSRPTGQETQYF. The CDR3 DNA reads TGTGCCAGCAGCCGGCCCACAGGACAAGAGACCCAGTACTTC.

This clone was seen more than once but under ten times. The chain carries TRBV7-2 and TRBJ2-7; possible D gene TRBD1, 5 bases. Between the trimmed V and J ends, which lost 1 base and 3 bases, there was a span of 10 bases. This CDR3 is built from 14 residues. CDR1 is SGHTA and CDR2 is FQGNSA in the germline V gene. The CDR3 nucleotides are TGTGCCAGCAGCTTAGGTAGGGGCGGCTACGAGCAGTACTTC. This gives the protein CASSLGRGGYEQYF.

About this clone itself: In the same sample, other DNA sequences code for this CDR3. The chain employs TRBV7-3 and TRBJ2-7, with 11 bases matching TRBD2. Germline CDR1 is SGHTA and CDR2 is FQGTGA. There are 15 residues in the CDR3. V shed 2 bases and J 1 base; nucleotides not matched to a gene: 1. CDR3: CASSLGTSGSYEQYF. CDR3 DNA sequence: TGTGCCAGCAGCTTAGGGACTAGCGGATCCTACGAGCAGTACTTC.

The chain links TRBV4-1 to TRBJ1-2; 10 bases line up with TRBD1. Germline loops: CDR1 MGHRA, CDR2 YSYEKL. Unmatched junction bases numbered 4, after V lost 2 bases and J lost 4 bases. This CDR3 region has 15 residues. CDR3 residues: CASSQSGQGGYGYTF. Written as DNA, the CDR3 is TGCGCCAGCAGCCAATCCGGACAGGGGGGCTATGGCTACACCTTC.

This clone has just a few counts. CDR3 in DNA: TGTGCCAGCAGTTTACCACAGAGGAACACTGAAGCTTTCTTT. Encoded protein: CASSLPQRNTEAFF. The J gene is TRBJ1-1, the V gene TRBV28, with D uncertain. CDR1 and CDR2 (germline): MDHEN, SYDVKM. The V gene lost 2 bases and the J gene lost 1 base, with 8 bases spanning the gap. The CDR3 is made up of 14 amino acids.

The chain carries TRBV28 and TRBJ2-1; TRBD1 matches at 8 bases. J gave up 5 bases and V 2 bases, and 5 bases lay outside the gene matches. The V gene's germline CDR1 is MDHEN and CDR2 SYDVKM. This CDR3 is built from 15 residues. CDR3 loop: CASSLLDRDDNEQFF. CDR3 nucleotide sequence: TGTGCCAGCAGTTTACTGGACAGGGATGACAATGAGCAGTTCTTC.

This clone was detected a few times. The CDR3 DNA reads as TGTGCCAGCAGGTGGAGGGGCAGGACCGGCGAGCAGTACTTC. Translating it yields CASRWRGRTGEQYF. The chain is built from TRBV6-1 and TRBJ2-7; D is perhaps TRBD2 (6 bases). The germline V and J ends were trimmed by 6 bases and 6 bases, with 18 bases remaining between them. There are 14 residues in the CDR3. Germline V gene data show CDR1 as MNHNS and CDR2 as SASEGT.

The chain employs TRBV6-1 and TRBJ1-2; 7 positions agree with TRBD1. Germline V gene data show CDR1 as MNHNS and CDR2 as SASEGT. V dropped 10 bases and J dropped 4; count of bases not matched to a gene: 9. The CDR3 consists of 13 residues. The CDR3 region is CATGQEGFYGYTF. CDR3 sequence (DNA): TGTGCCACCGGACAGGAAGGGTTCTATGGCTACACCTTC.

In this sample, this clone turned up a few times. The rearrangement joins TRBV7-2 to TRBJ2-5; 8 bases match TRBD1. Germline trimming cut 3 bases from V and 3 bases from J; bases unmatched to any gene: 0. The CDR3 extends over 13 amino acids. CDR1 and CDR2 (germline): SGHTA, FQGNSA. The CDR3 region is CASSLGQEETQYF. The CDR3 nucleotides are TGTGCCAGCAGCTTGGGACAGGAAGAGACCCAGTACTTC. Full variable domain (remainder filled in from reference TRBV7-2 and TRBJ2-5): GAGVSQSPSNKVTEKGKDVELRCDPISGHTALYWYRQSLGQGLEFLIYFQGNSAPDKSGLPSDRFSAERTGGSVSTLTIQRTQQEDSAVYLCASSLGQEETQYFGPGTRLLVL.